Listed below are T cell receptor beta chains from one sample, sequenced in a study of sequential checkpoint blockade in melanoma. Method: immunoSEQ multiplex PCR; TCRdb's copy keeps in-frame clones and lacks some. The sample yields roughly 30,000 clones, about 83% seen once. This specimen was CD8+ T cells sorted from blood (inferred from file names), taken from a patient given nivolumab and ipilimumab in sequence. Receptor source: a human donor with melanoma. Both conserved end residues are part of each CDR3. D genes are given only for firm matches. The size of a clone is reported for some rows only, either as once, few or many, or as a class for expanded clones.

clone size,J gene,V gene,D gene,CDR3 protein,CDR3 DNA
once,TRBJ1-1,TRBV11-1,TRBD1,CASNDRQGATEAFF,TGTGCCAGCAACGACAGACAGGGGGCCACTGAAGCTTTCTTT
NA,TRBJ2-3,TRBV27,NA,CASSPQLGRVEGHTDTQYF,TGTGCCAGCAGCCCACAATTGGGCAGGGTCGAGGGACACACAGATACGCAGTATTTT
NA,TRBJ2-3,TRBV29-1,TRBD2,CSVKAGGPLADTQYF,TGCAGCGTGAAAGCGGGGGGGCCTCTTGCAGATACGCAGTATTTT
once,TRBJ2-7,TRBV11-1,NA,CASSLTLGAYEQYF,TGTGCCAGCAGCTTAACTCTCGGAGCCTACGAGCAGTACTTC
few,TRBJ2-3,TRBV9,NA,CASSVGGHPTDTQYF,TGTGCCAGCAGCGTAGGAGGGCATCCCACAGATACGCAGTATTTT
NA,TRBJ1-1,TRBV2,NA,CASRQANTEAFF,TGTGCCAGCAGACAGGCGAACACTGAAGCTTTCTTT
NA,TRBJ2-7,TRBV2,NA,CASSEGLAENYEQYF,TGTGCCAGCAGTGAAGGGTTAGCGGAGAACTACGAGCAGTACTTC
NA,TRBJ2-7,TRBV13,NA,CASSSNRNEQYF,TGTGCCAGCAGCTCCAACAGGAACGAGCAGTACTTC
NA,TRBJ2-3,TRBV13,TRBD2,CASSLEPSGVTDTQYF,TGTGCCAGCAGCTTAGAGCCTAGCGGGGTAACAGATACGCAGTATTTT
NA,TRBJ2-3,TRBV7-3,TRBD2,CASSLMASGSRDTQYF,TGTGCCAGCAGCTTAATGGCTAGCGGGAGTAGAGATACGCAGTATTTT
NA,TRBJ2-7,TRBV11-2,TRBD1,CASSYRGEQYF,TGTGCCAGCAGTTACAGGGGCGAGCAGTACTTC
few,TRBJ2-1,TRBV6-4,TRBD2,CASSDDGGGYNEQFF,TGTGCCAGCAGTGACGACGGGGGGGGTTACAATGAGCAGTTCTTC
NA,TRBJ2-7,TRBV6-1,NA,CASNGGTYEQYF,TGTGCCAGCAATGGGGGCACGTACGAGCAGTACTTC
few,TRBJ2-1,TRBV15,TRBD2,CATSPFRLAGGAAGEQFF,TGTGCCACCAGCCCCTTTAGACTAGCGGGGGGGGCAGCAGGAGAGCAGTTCTTC
NA,TRBJ2-7,TRBV5-6,NA,CASSKDSSYEQYF,TGTGCCAGCAGCAAGGACAGCTCCTACGAGCAGTACTTC
NA,TRBJ1-6,TRBV7-9,TRBD1,CASSLVAGGDSPLHF,TGTGCCAGCAGCTTAGTCGCAGGGGGCGACTCACCCCTCCACTTT
NA,TRBJ1-5,TRBV19,NA,CASRHGGNQPQHF,TGTGCCAGTAGGCATGGAGGGAATCAGCCCCAGCATTTT
NA,TRBJ2-3,TRBV7-7,NA,CASSFMGAGDTQYF,TGTGCCAGCAGCTTTATGGGAGCTGGAGATACGCAGTATTTT
few,TRBJ1-1,TRBV19,NA,CASSTGVNTEAFF,TGTGCCAGTAGTACGGGGGTGAACACTGAAGCTTTCTTT
NA,TRBJ1-2,TRBV11-2,NA,CASSLILGEGGYTF,TGTGCCAGCAGCCTCATCCTAGGGGAGGGTGGCTACACCTTC
NA,TRBJ2-7,TRBV11-2,TRBD2,CASSLDGGGGYEQYF,TGTGCCAGCAGCTTAGATGGGGGGGGAGGCTACGAGCAGTACTTC
NA,TRBJ2-5,TRBV28,TRBD2,CASSFEGGKTQYF,TGTGCCAGCAGTTTTGAGGGAGGGAAGACCCAGTACTTC
NA,TRBJ2-1,TRBV4-1,TRBD2,CASSQERSLAGYNEQFF,TGCGCCAGCAGCCAAGAGAGGAGCCTAGCGGGTTACAATGAGCAGTTCTTC
NA,TRBJ1-2,TRBV29-1,TRBD1,CSVPDPDRGDGYTF,TGCAGCGTCCCCGACCCGGACAGGGGCGATGGCTACACCTTC
few,TRBJ2-7,TRBV21-1,NA,CASSRQGQGSAEQYF,TGTGCCAGCAGCCGCCAGGGACAGGGCTCGGCCGAGCAGTACTTC
few,TRBJ2-1,TRBV19,TRBD2,CASSLGSGIPSYNEQFF,TGTGCCAGTAGTCTAGGTAGCGGGATACCATCCTACAATGAGCAGTTCTTC
NA,TRBJ2-5,TRBV5-8,NA,CASSSAAGHSKETQYF,TGTGCCAGCAGCTCCGCGGCAGGGCATTCCAAAGAGACCCAGTACTTC
NA,TRBJ1-6,TRBV9,NA,CASSPWTGGNSPLHF,TGTGCCAGCAGCCCCTGGACCGGGGGTAATTCACCCCTCCACTTT
NA,TRBJ2-2,TRBV6-1,NA,CASSENQGGIYGELFF,TGTGCCAGCAGTGAAAATCAAGGAGGCATATACGGGGAGCTGTTTTTT
NA,TRBJ2-7,TRBV5-4,NA,CASSLGVSYEQYF,TGTGCCAGCAGCTTGGGCGTCTCCTACGAGCAGTACTTC
once,TRBJ2-1,TRBV5-6,NA,CASSLRYNEQFF,TGTGCCAGCAGCTTGCGGTACAATGAGCAGTTCTTC
NA,TRBJ2-1,TRBV27,TRBD1,CASSFGTGQFF,TGTGCCAGCAGTTTCGGGACAGGGCAGTTCTTC
NA,TRBJ1-1,TRBV19,NA,CASSNRGGNEAFF,TGTGCCAGTAGTAATAGGGGGGGGAATGAAGCTTTCTTT
NA,TRBJ2-1,TRBV6-4,TRBD2,CASAASGEYNEQFF,TGTGCCAGCGCGGCTAGCGGGGAGTACAATGAGCAGTTCTTC
NA,TRBJ1-3,TRBV28,NA,CASSPTGSGNTIYF,TGTGCCAGCAGTCCGACAGGCTCTGGAAACACCATATATTTT
NA,TRBJ2-7,TRBV10-2,NA,CASSGGRYGLYEQYF,TGCGCCAGCAGTGGGGGCAGGTACGGTCTTTACGAGCAGTACTTC
NA,TRBJ2-1,TRBV6-1,TRBD2,CASKASGSVDEQFF,TGTGCCAGCAAGGCTAGCGGGAGTGTTGATGAGCAGTTCTTC
NA,TRBJ1-5,TRBV19,NA,CASSYQPGGSNQPQHF,TGTGCCAGTAGTTACCAACCGGGAGGGAGCAATCAGCCCCAGCATTTT
NA,TRBJ2-2,TRBV9,NA,CASSQDTNTGELFF,TGTGCCAGCAGCCAGGACACGAACACCGGGGAGCTGTTTTTT
NA,TRBJ2-7,TRBV11-1,TRBD2,CASSRTSGMYEQYF,TGTGCCAGCAGTCGGACTAGCGGAATGTACGAGCAGTACTTC
NA,TRBJ1-1,TRBV7-3,TRBD1,CASSYTGGTEAFF,TGTGCCAGCAGCTATACAGGGGGCACTGAAGCTTTCTTT
NA,TRBJ2-1,TRBV19,TRBD2,CASSGQLAGGVPSSYNEQFF,TGTGCCAGTAGTGGGCAACTAGCGGGAGGGGTCCCGAGCTCCTACAATGAGCAGTTCTTC
NA,TRBJ1-5,TRBV9,TRBD1,CASSVGDRGDQPQHF,TGTGCCAGCAGCGTAGGGGACAGGGGGGATCAGCCCCAGCATTTT
NA,TRBJ2-7,TRBV4-3,TRBD2,CASSQVEREGSYEQYF,TGCGCCAGCAGCCAAGTCGAGCGGGAGGGCTCCTACGAGCAGTACTTC
NA,TRBJ1-1,TRBV19,TRBD1,CASSKQGTYTEAFF,TGTGCCAGTAGTAAACAGGGGACGTACACTGAAGCTTTCTTT
NA,TRBJ2-1,TRBV5-6,NA,CASSFPQAYNEQFF,TGTGCCAGCAGCTTCCCACAGGCCTACAATGAGCAGTTCTTC
NA,TRBJ2-5,TRBV7-2,TRBD1,CASSAGQGGAETQYF,TGTGCCAGCAGTGCAGGACAGGGCGGTGCGGAGACCCAGTACTTC